This T cell receptor beta chain comes out of a study of graft-versus-host responses after intestinal transplantation. As to this clone: What it binds is unknown. This sample includes further DNA sequences coding for the same CDR3.

The germline CDR1 and CDR2 sequences are SEHNR and FQNEAQ (reference sequence). The CDR3 is 12 amino acids. Trimming removed 5 bases from V and 11 bases from J; junction bases left unmatched: 7. Study observations and caveats: Recipient marrow held GvH clones, some first seen in ileum or blood. The highest levels of circulating GvH clones went along with early declines in HvG clones after transplant.

The authors processed graft tissue to release intraepithelial and lamina propria lymphocytes. Assay: immunoSEQ multiplex PCR; the TCRdb copy retains only in-frame clones and omits some. The data contain about 15,000 clones, 59% of them singletons. This TCR derives from a human patient who received an intestinal transplant, so some T cells may come from the graft donor. The chain uses TRBV7-9 and TRBJ1-1; TRBD1 matches at 8 bases. The specimen comprised ileum tissue, sampled 524 days after transplant. CDR3 sequence (DNA): TGTGCCAGCAGCCTTGAGACAGGGGAGGCTTTCTTT. Its translation: CASSLETGEAFF. The full variable domain, with the rest looked up from reference TRBV7-9 and TRBJ1-1, is DTGVSQNPRHKITKRGQNVTFRCDPISEHNRLYWYRQTLGQGPEFLTYFQNEAQLEKSRLLSDRFSAERPKGSFSTLEIQRTEQGDSAMYLCASSLETGEAFFGQGTRLTVV.